This TCR beta chain was retrieved from a study of blood T cell repertoires in COVID-19. The wider study: Material from acute and convalescent COVID-19 was sourced from the United States, Italy and Spain. Nucleic acid was either cDNA or gDNA, and it came from T cells, B-cell-depleted T cells, or PBMCs.

The data were produced by immunoSEQ multiplex PCR, yet TCRdb's version contains in-frame clones alone and is incomplete. In the table there are about 110,000 clones, 76% of which are singletons. The TCR comes from an elderly woman with acute or convalescent COVID-19. The sample comprised peripheral blood.

DNA for the CDR3: TGTGCCAGCAGTGAAGCCAGGACAGGGAATTCACCCCTCCACTTT. Translating gives CASSEARTGNSPLHF. The rearrangement joins TRBV2 to TRBJ1-6; TRBD1 agrees at 8 bases. The V segment lost 0 bases and the J segment 7 bases; nucleotides outside the gene matches: 2. CDR3 size: 15 residues. Germline CDR1 and CDR2: SNHLY and FYNNEI. The full variable domain, completed using reference TRBV2 and TRBJ1-6, is EPEVTQTPSHQVTQMGQEVILRCVPISNHLYFYWYRQILGQKVEFLVSFYNNEISEKSEIFDDQFSVERPDGSNFTLKIRSTKLEDSAMYFCASSEARTGNSPLHFGNGTRLTVT.